The 26 T cell receptor beta chains reported below all come from one sample, sequenced in a study of blood T cell repertoires in COVID-19. The data were produced by immunoSEQ multiplex PCR, yet TCRdb's version contains in-frame clones alone and is incomplete. This sample has about 330,000 clones; 85% occur once, and the top ten carry approximately 7.9%. Specimen: peripheral blood. The receptors come from a human donor in a cohort sampled during active COVID-19.

V gene TRBV7-9 combines with J gene TRBJ1-1; the D is unclear. Germline-derived CDR1 and CDR2 are SEHNR and FQNEAQ (reference sequence). V lost 2 bases and J lost 1, with 8 bases in between. The CDR3 has 14 amino acids. CDR3 coding DNA: TGTGCCAGCAGCTTAAGCGGAGGGAACACTGAAGCTTTCTTT. This gives the protein CASSLSGGNTEAFF.

The chain employs TRBV30 and TRBJ1-4; D uncertain. The V gene's germline CDR1 is GTSNPN and CDR2 SVGIG (reference sequence). Trimming removed 5 bases at V and 0 bases at J, with 10 bases between. The CDR3 is 14 residues long. CDR3 residues: CAWSRAPTNEKLFF. The CDR3 DNA is TGTGCCTGGTCGAGGGCTCCAACTAATGAAAAACTGTTTTTT. The full variable domain, in which reference TRBV30 and TRBJ1-4 provide the parts outside the CDR3, is SQTIHQWPATLVQPVGSPLSLECTVEGTSNPNLYWYRQAAGRGLQLLFYSVGIGQISSEVPQNLSASRPQDRQFILSSKKLLLSDSGFYLCAWSRAPTNEKLFFGSGTQLSVL.

V and J are TRBV4-2 and TRBJ2-1; TRBD1 aligns across 7 bases. Per the germline V gene, CDR1 is LGHNA and CDR2 is YNFKEQ. After removal of 2 bases from V and 0 bases from J, the junction contained 10 bases not matched to a gene. This CDR3 comprises 18 residues. The CDR3 reads CASSQTLGTVGSYNEQFF. The CDR3 DNA follows: TGTGCCAGCAGCCAAACCCTCGGGACAGTTGGCTCCTACAATGAGCAGTTCTTC.

V is TRBV3-1 (or the pseudogene TRBV3-2) and J is TRBJ1-2, with D perhaps TRBD1 (5 bases). The V end was cut by 4 bases, the J end by 6 bases, with 21 bases between. Germline V lookup: CDR1 LGHDT, CDR2 YNNKEL (reference sequence). The CDR3 covers 16 residues. The CDR3 region is CASSLGPQGSTDGYTF. The CDR3 DNA is TGTGCCAGCAGCCTCGGCCCGCAGGGATCCACAGATGGCTACACCTTC.

The gene calls are TRBV4-1 and TRBJ1-2, with 7 bases that match TRBD1. Germline V CDR1 and CDR2: MGHRA, YSYEKL. The CDR3 runs to 15 residues. V dropped 5 bases and J dropped 2; count of bases not matched to a gene: 8. The CDR3 sequence is CASSYPGQRNYGYTF. The CDR3, as DNA: TGCGCCAGCAGCTATCCGGGACAGCGAAACTATGGCTACACCTTC.

This chain connects TRBV18 to TRBJ1-5; D not resolved. Germline V gene sequence: CDR1 KGHSH, CDR2 LQKENI. The CDR3 is made up of 13 amino acids. V dropped 4 bases and J dropped 4 bases, with 8 bases sitting between them. This CDR3 reads CASSLTDNQPQHF. CDR3 nucleotides: TGTGCCAGCTCACTAACAGATAATCAGCCCCAGCATTTT.

This chain joins TRBV7-9 and TRBJ1-2; D not resolved. Germline CDR1 and CDR2: SEHNR and FQNEAQ (reference sequence). The CDR3 spans 13 residues. Trimming shortened V by 3 bases and J by 0 bases, and 5 bases separated the two germline ends. CDR3 protein: CASSLGANYGYTF. In DNA, the CDR3 is TGTGCCAGCAGCTTGGGCGCTAACTATGGCTACACCTTC.

The chain carries TRBV6-1 and TRBJ2-7, with D possibly matching TRBD1 (6 bases). The germline V gene has CDR1 MNHNS and CDR2 SASEGT. This CDR3 has 16 amino acids. V lost 5 bases to trimming and J lost 3 bases, with 20 bases between them. CDR3 nucleotides: TGTGCCAGCAGTCAAGACCCTCAGGGGACCTACTACGAGCAGTACTTC. As protein: CASSQDPQGTYYEQYF.

V gene TRBV4-1 combines with J gene TRBJ2-4; possibly TRBD1 for D (6 bases). Germline CDR1 is MGHRA and CDR2 is YSYEKL. This CDR3 region has 16 residues. V lost 4 bases and J 9 bases, leaving 22 bases between the germline ends. This CDR3 is CASSLLYGQFAVIQYF. CDR3 in DNA: TGCGCCAGCAGCCTACTTTACGGACAGTTCGCCGTCATTCAGTACTTC.

The chain has TRBV6-5 and TRBJ1-2; D gene unclear. Germline CDR1 MNHEY, CDR2 SVGAGI. There are 14 residues in the CDR3. V lost 0 bases and J lost 7, with 12 bases in between. Here the CDR3 reads CASSYSAGNPGYTF. The CDR3, as DNA: TGTGCCAGCAGTTACTCCGCGGGAAATCCTGGCTACACCTTC.

This rearrangement joins TRBV10-3 to TRBJ2-1, with a tentative D call TRBD2 (6 bases). Per the germline V gene, CDR1 is ENHRY and CDR2 is SYGVKD. CDR3 size: 16 residues. Trimming left V 3 bases short and J 0 bases short, with 12 bases between. This CDR3 is CAISEGTGVSYNEQFF. The CDR3 DNA sequence: TGTGCCATCAGTGAAGGCACGGGGGTCTCCTACAATGAGCAGTTCTTC.

The rearrangement uses TRBV10-2 and TRBJ2-3; no clear D. The V and J ends lost 4 bases and 0 bases respectively, with 5 bases between them. Germline lookup yields CDR1 WSHSY and CDR2 SAAADI. CDR3 length: 13 residues. Here the CDR3 reads CASSVPSTDTQYF. CDR3 nucleotide sequence: TGCGCCAGCAGTGTTCCGAGCACAGATACGCAGTATTTT.

A single count supports this clone. The chain is built from TRBV5-1 and TRBJ2-7, with D perhaps TRBD1 (6 bases). CDR1 and CDR2 from the germline V gene are SGHRS and YFSETQ. This CDR3 is 15 amino acids long. Between the trimmed V and J ends, which lost 1 base and 0 bases, there was a span of 11 bases. CDR3 loop: CASSLRQGSSYEQYF. In DNA form, the CDR3 reads TGCGCCAGCAGCTTGCGTCAGGGGTCCTCCTACGAGCAGTACTTC.

The rearrangement uses TRBV12-3 or TRBV12-4 and TRBJ2-5; TRBD1 aligns across 7 bases. J was trimmed by 6 bases and V by 4 bases; bases with no gene match: 5. This CDR3 has 13 residues. CDR3 in amino acids: CASSSGGAKTQYF. CDR3 sequence (DNA): TGTGCCAGCAGTTCAGGGGGAGCGAAGACCCAGTACTTC.

The gene calls are TRBV14 and TRBJ2-5, with TRBD2 as a possible D gene (6 bases). The CDR3 runs to 14 residues. The V and J ends lost 3 bases and 2 bases respectively, with 10 bases between them. CDR1 is SGHDN and CDR2 is FVKESK in the germline V gene. The CDR3 DNA is TGTGCCAGCAGCCATCGCGGACTACAAGAGACCCAGTACTTC. The encoded protein is CASSHRGLQETQYF.

This chain connects TRBV5-1 to TRBJ2-2; D possibly corresponds to TRBD1 (6 bases). Per germline, CDR1 SGHRS and CDR2 YFSETQ. The CDR3 length is 13 residues. The germline V and J ends were trimmed by 4 bases and 6 bases, with 10 bases remaining between them. The CDR3 DNA sequence: TGCGCCAGCAGCCAACAGGGATCCGGGGAGCTGTTTTTT. Protein product: CASSQQGSGELFF.

The V gene is TRBV15, the J gene TRBJ1-2; D unclear. The CDR3 spans 13 residues. Germline loops: CDR1 LNHNV, CDR2 YYDKDF (reference sequence). V lost 4 bases and J lost 8, with 14 bases in between. The CDR3: CATSISGSSGYTF. CDR3 in DNA: TGTGCCACCAGCATCTCCGGGTCCTCCGGCTACACCTTC.

V usage is TRBV18 and J usage is TRBJ2-5; D is perhaps TRBD1 (6 bases). Germline CDR1 reads KGHSH; CDR2 reads LQKENI. The CDR3 is 15 residues long. The V end lost 3 bases, the J end lost 1 base, and 12 bases lay between the germline ends. CDR3 nucleotides: TGTGCCAGCTCACCCAACAGGGCCCTCCAAGAGACCCAGTACTTC. It is translated as CASSPNRALQETQYF.

The V and J genes are TRBV5-6 and TRBJ1-6; D is unclear. The CDR3 is 14 amino acids. Germline assignment: CDR1 SGHDT and CDR2 YYEEEE. V was trimmed by 2 bases and J by 7 bases, leaving 10 bases between them. The CDR3: CASSFELRNSPLHF. The CDR3 DNA is TGTGCCAGCAGCTTTGAGCTTCGGAATTCACCCCTCCACTTT. The variable domain in full, completed from reference TRBV5-6 and TRBJ1-6, reads DAGVTQSPTHLIKTRGQQVTLRCSPKSGHDTVSWYQQALGQGPQFIFQYYEEEERQRGNFPDRFSGHQFPNYSSELNVNALLLGDSALYLCASSFELRNSPLHFGNGTRLTVT.

This rearrangement joins TRBV2 to TRBJ2-7, with D possibly matching TRBD2 (5 bases). The CDR3 sequence is 13 residues long. The germline gives CDR1 SNHLY, CDR2 FYNNEI. V lost 9 bases and J 5 bases, leaving 17 bases between the germline ends. CDR3 loop: CARRARDSHEQYF. CDR3 in DNA: TGTGCCAGGAGGGCGAGAGATTCTCACGAGCAGTACTTC.

J is TRBJ2-2 and V is TRBV24-1; no clear D. The CDR3 has 14 residues. Germline assignment: CDR1 KGHDR and CDR2 SFDVKD. V was trimmed by 3 bases and J by 5 bases, leaving 9 bases between them. The CDR3 region has the DNA TGTGCCACCAGTGATCGCAGAGGAACCGGGGAGCTGTTTTTT. Protein product: CATSDRRGTGELFF.

The rearrangement uses TRBV7-3 and TRBJ2-1, with 10 bases fitting TRBD2. The CDR3 runs to 15 residues. CDR1 and CDR2 from the germline V gene are SGHTA and FQGTGA. V gave up 1 base and J gave up 6 bases; unmatched junction bases: 3. CDR3 loop: CASSLSLAGANEQFF. Here the CDR3 DNA reads TGTGCCAGCAGCTTAAGTCTAGCGGGGGCCAATGAGCAGTTCTTC.

The chain joins TRBV7-3 to TRBJ2-2; perhaps TRBD1 as D (7 bases). The CDR3 is 17 amino acids. Between the trimmed V and J ends, which lost 5 bases and 7 bases, there was a span of 23 bases. Germline CDR1 SGHTA, CDR2 FQGTGA. CDR3: CASSVTGGGSKGGELFF. Here the CDR3 DNA reads TGTGCCAGCAGCGTGACCGGAGGGGGCTCAAAAGGCGGGGAGCTGTTTTTT.

The chain carries TRBV7-9 and TRBJ1-2; D not certain. The ends were cut back, 5 bases at V and 7 bases at J, with 17 bases in the middle. Germline values: CDR1 SEHNR, CDR2 FQNEAQ (reference sequence). This CDR3 contains 14 residues. The CDR3 nucleotides are TGTGCCAGCAGCCCCGGCCAGAGGGAGGGTGGCTACACCTTC. It specifies CASSPGQREGGYTF.

This clone was detected only once. The V gene is TRBV6-1, the J gene TRBJ1-2; 11 nucleotides agree with TRBD1. With 5 bases clipped from V and 5 bases from J, the junction kept 7 bases outside the gene matches. CDR1 is MNHNS, CDR2 SASEGT, per germline. The CDR3 covers 15 residues. The CDR3 protein is CASSTGQGAGYGYTF. CDR3 in DNA: TGTGCCAGCAGTACCGGACAGGGGGCGGGGTATGGCTACACCTTC.

This clone occurred a few times. V gene TRBV7-8 combines with J gene TRBJ1-2; D gene ambiguous. The CDR3 runs 14 residues. V lost 1 base and J lost 8, with 14 bases in between. CDR1 is SGHVS and CDR2 is FQNEAQ in the germline V gene. This CDR3 reads CASSLGVGRVGYTF. The CDR3 DNA reads as TGTGCCAGCAGCTTAGGGGTCGGTCGGGTGGGCTACACCTTC.